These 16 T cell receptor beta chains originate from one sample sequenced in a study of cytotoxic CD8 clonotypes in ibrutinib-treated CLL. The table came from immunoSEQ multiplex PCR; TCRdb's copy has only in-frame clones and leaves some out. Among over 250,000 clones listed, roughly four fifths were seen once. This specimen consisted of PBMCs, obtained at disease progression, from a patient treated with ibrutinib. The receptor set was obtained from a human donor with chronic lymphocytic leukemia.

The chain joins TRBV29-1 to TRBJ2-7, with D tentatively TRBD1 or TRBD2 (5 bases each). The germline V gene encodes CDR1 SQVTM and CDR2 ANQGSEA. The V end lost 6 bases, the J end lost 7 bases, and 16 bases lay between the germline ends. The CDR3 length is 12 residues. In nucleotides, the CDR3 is TGCAGCGTGGGACCCAGGTACGGGGAGCAGTACTTC. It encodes CSVGPRYGEQYF.

CDR3 amino acids: CASSRRGTGANVLTF. The CDR3 bases are TGTGCCAGCAGCCGGCGTGGGACTGGGGCCAACGTCCTGACTTTC. The gene calls are TRBV5-4 and TRBJ2-6; D is undetermined. The CDR3 is 15 residues long. Trimming left V 4 bases short and J 2 bases short, with 10 bases between. Germline V lookup: CDR1 SGHNT, CDR2 YYREEE (reference sequence).

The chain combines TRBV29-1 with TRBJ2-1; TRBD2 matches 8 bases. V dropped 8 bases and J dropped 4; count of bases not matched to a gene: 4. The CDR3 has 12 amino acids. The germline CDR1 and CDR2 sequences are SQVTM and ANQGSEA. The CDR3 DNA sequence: TGCAGCTTTAGCGGGAATTACAATGAGCAGTTCTTC. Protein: CSFSGNYNEQFF.

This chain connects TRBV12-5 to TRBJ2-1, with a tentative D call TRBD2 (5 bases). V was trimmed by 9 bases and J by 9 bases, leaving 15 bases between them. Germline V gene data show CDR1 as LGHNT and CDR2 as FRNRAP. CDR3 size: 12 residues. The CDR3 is CASGSGIGEQFF. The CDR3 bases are TGTGCTAGCGGGTCGGGGATAGGTGAGCAGTTCTTC.

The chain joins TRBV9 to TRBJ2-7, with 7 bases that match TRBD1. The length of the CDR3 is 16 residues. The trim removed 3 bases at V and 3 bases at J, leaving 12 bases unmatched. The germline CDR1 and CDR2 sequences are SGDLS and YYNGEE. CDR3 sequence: CASSAHRDSVSYEQYF. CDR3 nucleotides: TGTGCCAGCAGCGCGCACCGGGACAGCGTGAGCTACGAGCAGTACTTC. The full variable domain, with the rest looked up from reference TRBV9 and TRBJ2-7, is DSGVTQTPKHLITATGQRVTLRCSPRSGDLSVYWYQQSLDQGLQFLIQYYNGEERAKGNILERFSAQQFPDLHSELNLSSLELGDSALYFCASSAHRDSVSYEQYFGPGTRLTVT.

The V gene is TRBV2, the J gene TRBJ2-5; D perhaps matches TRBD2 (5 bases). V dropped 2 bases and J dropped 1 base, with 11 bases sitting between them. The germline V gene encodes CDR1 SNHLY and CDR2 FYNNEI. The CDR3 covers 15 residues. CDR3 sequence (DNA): TGTGCCAGCAGTGAAAGGTCGGGGTTCCAAGAGACCCAGTACTTC. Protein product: CASSERSGFQETQYF.

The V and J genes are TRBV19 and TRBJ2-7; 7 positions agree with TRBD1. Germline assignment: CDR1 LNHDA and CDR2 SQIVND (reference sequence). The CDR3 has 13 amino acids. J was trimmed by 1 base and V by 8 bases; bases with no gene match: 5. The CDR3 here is CASGGRGSYEQYF. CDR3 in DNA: TGTGCCAGTGGGGGCAGGGGGTCCTACGAGCAGTACTTC.

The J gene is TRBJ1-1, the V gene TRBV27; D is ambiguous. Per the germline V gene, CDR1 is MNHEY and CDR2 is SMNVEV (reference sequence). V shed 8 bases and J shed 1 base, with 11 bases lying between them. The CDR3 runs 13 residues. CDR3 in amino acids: CASGVFSNTEAFF. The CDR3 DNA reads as TGTGCCAGCGGCGTATTCTCGAACACTGAAGCTTTCTTT.

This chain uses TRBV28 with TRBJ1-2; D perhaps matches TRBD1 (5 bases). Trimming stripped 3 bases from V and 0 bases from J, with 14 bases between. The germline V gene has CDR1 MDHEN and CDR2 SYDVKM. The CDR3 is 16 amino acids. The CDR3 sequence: CASSLGNAGTNYGYTF. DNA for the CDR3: TGTGCCAGCAGTTTGGGCAATGCAGGGACTAACTATGGCTACACCTTC.

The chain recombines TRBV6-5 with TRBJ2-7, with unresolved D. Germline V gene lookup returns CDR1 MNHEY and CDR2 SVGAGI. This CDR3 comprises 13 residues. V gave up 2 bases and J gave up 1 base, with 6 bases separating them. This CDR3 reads CASSYAGSYEQYF. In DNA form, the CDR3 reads TGTGCCAGCAGTTACGCAGGTTCCTACGAGCAGTACTTC.

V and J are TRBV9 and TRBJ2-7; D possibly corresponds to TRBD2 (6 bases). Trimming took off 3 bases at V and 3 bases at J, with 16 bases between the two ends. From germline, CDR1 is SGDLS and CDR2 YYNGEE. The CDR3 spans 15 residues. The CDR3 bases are TGTGCCAGCAGCGAGGAGGGCGGATGGGGCTACGAGCAGTACTTC. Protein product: CASSEEGGWGYEQYF.

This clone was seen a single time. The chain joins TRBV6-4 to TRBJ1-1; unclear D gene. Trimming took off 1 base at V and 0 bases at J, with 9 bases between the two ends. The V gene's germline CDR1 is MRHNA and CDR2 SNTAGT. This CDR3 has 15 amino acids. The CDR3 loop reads CASSDLEALNTEAFF. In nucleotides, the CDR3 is TGTGCCAGCAGTGACTTGGAGGCCCTGAACACTGAAGCTTTCTTT.

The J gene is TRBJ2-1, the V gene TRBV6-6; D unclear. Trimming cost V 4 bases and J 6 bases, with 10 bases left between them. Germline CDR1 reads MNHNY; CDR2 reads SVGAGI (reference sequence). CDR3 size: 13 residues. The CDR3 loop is CASSSVRSNEQFF. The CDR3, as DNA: TGTGCCAGCAGTTCGGTGCGATCCAATGAGCAGTTCTTC.

The chain's CDR3 is CASSMTNTEAFF. The DNA for the CDR3 is TGTGCCAGCAGTATGACGAACACTGAAGCTTTCTTT. The chain has TRBV2 and TRBJ1-1; D remains unclear. The V gene's germline CDR1 is SNHLY and CDR2 FYNNEI. This CDR3 contains 12 residues. Trimming shortened V by 5 bases and J by 1 base, and 5 bases separated the two germline ends.

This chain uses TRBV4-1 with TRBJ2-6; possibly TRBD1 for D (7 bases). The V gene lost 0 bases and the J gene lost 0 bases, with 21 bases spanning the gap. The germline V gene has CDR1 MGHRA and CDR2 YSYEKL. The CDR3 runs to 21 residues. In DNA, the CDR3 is TGCGCCAGCAGCCAAGATTTTGGAGGGACAGAGATAAACTCTGGGGCCAACGTCCTGACTTTC. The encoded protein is CASSQDFGGTEINSGANVLTF.

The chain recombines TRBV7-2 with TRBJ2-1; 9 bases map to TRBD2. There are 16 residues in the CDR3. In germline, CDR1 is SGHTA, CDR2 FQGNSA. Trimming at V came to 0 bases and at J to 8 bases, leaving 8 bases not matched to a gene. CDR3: CASSLAGRRGGHEQFF. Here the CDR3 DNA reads TGTGCCAGCAGCTTAGCGGGTAGGCGGGGGGGCCATGAGCAGTTCTTC.